This TCR beta chain is drawn from a study of immune evolution from preneoplasia to lung adenocarcinoma. Study-wide results and limits: T cell clonality was higher in KRAS-mutant than EGFR-mutant or wild-type nodules.

Assay used: immunoSEQ multiplex PCR; TCRdb lists only in-frame clones, some missing. In the table there are 3,800 or so clones, 60% to 75% of which are singletons. On this clone itself: What it binds is not known.

Each case's diagnosis was confirmed by two pathologists on H&E. The sequence was collected from a person aged 60-79 years with lung adenocarcinoma. The sequenced material came from FFPE minimally invasive lung adenocarcinoma tissue.

The CDR3 is CASRPGLAGGREFF. The CDR3 DNA reads as TGTGCCAGCAGACCGGGACTAGCGGGGGGGAGGGAGTTCTTC. V usage is TRBV6-1 and J usage is TRBJ2-1; 16 bases agree with TRBD2. Losses at the gene ends were 6 bases for V and 14 bases for J; bases not matched to a gene: 7. Germline CDR1 is MNHNS and CDR2 is SASEGT. This CDR3 comprises 14 residues.